These 10 T cell receptor beta chains were sequenced from one sample in a study of low-dose radiotherapy and immunotherapy resistance in tumors. Alpha- and beta-chain coverage of first-strand cDNA came from TRAV- and TRBV-specific primers. The PCR that amplified TCRs ran for 15 to 25 cycles, relying on a constant-region primer and a V-primer adapter. From the reads, TCRdb called clonotypes with MiXCR, one entry per CDR3 protein. The table records 13,000 or so distinct CDR3 sequences, 65% to 75% of them present only once. These receptors were obtained from a human donor with advanced metastatic prostate, ovarian, gallbladder or colorectal cancer (not recorded which). This table probably holds off-target reads from a library built for another chain.

The V and J genes are TRBV2 and TRBJ2-1; TRBD2 matches 12 bases. CDR1 SNHLY and CDR2 FYNNEI come from the germline V gene. This CDR3 has 12 amino acids. Trimming removed 8 bases from V and 10 bases from J; junction bases left unmatched: 3. CDR3 nucleotide sequence: TGTGCCAGCCGACTAGCGGGGGAAGAGCAGTTCTTC. Translation: CASRLAGEEQFF. Using reference TRBV2 and TRBJ2-1 for the parts outside the CDR3, the full variable domain is EPEVTQTPSHQVTQMGQEVILRCVPISNHLYFYWYRQILGQKVEFLVSFYNNEISEKSEIFDDQFSVERPDGSNFTLKIRSTKLEDSAMYFCASRLAGEEQFFGPGTRLTVL.

A few counts support this clonotype. The chain carries TRBV2 and TRBJ2-5, with a weak D call TRBD1 (6 bases). The germline CDR1 and CDR2 sequences are SNHLY and FYNNEI. The CDR3 runs to 14 residues. Trimming removed 7 bases from V and 1 base from J, with 13 bases in between. CDR3 protein: CASTLSGVQETQYF. The CDR3 region has the DNA TGTGCCAGCACGTTGTCAGGGGTCCAAGAGACCCAGTACTTC.

V gene TRBV5-1 combines with J gene TRBJ2-1; D gene ambiguous. The CDR3 is 12 residues long. The V end was cut by 0 bases, the J end by 10 bases, with 8 bases between. Looked up from germline, CDR1 is SGHRS and CDR2 is YFSETQ. CDR3 loop: CASSLEEREQFF. DNA of the CDR3: TGCGCCAGCAGCTTGGAGGAGAGGGAGCAGTTCTTC.

This clonotype was seen only a few times. The CDR3 DNA follows: TGTGCCAGCTCACCCCCGACAGGGAAGGGAGGCTACACCTTC. This sequence encodes CASSPPTGKGGYTF. The V gene is TRBV18, the J gene TRBJ1-2, with 7 bases matching TRBD1. The CDR3 is 14 residues long. Germline values: CDR1 KGHSH, CDR2 LQKENI. J was trimmed by 8 bases and V by 3 bases; bases with no gene match: 9. Together with reference TRBV18 and TRBJ1-2, the CDR3 gives the full variable domain: NAGVMQNPRHLVRRRGQEARLRCSPMKGHSHVYWYRQLPEEGLKFMVYLQKENIIDESGMPKERFSAEFPKEGPSILRIQQVVRGDSAAYFCASSPPTGKGGYTFGSGTRLTVV.

This rearrangement joins TRBV5-1 to TRBJ2-7; 8 nucleotides match TRBD1. Germline CDR1 SGHRS, CDR2 YFSETQ. The CDR3 loop spans 17 amino acids. Germline trimming cut 3 bases from V and 2 bases from J; bases unmatched to any gene: 13. CDR3 bases: TGCGCCAGCAGCTCCAGGGAGCTGACAGGGGTCCCCTACGAGCAGTACTTC. Translation: CASSSRELTGVPYEQYF.

The rearrangement joins TRBV5-1 to TRBJ2-7, with a weak D call TRBD2 (6 bases). The CDR3 runs 13 residues. With 5 bases removed from V and 9 bases from J, the gap between germline ends came to 18 bases. From germline, CDR1 is SGHRS and CDR2 YFSETQ. This CDR3 is CASSLGPPGGQYF. The CDR3 nucleotides read TGCGCCAGCAGTCTAGGTCCTCCCGGGGGGCAGTACTTC.

V and J are TRBV10-3 and TRBJ1-5, with no clear D. The V gene lost 2 bases and the J gene lost 0 bases, with 5 bases spanning the gap. Germline CDR1 and CDR2: ENHRY and SYGVKD. The CDR3 is 14 residues long. CDR3 bases: TGTGCCATCAGTGAGGGGAATAGCAATCAGCCCCAGCATTTT. Translating gives CAISEGNSNQPQHF.

The chain has TRBV20-1 and TRBJ1-2; D is possibly TRBD1 (6 bases). The ends were cut back, 6 bases at V and 2 bases at J, with 16 bases in the middle. CDR1 is DFQATT and CDR2 is SNEGSKA in the germline V gene (reference sequence). This CDR3 region has 14 residues. The CDR3: CSARNRVTNYGYTF. CDR3 bases: TGCAGTGCCAGAAACAGGGTGACGAACTATGGCTACACCTTC.

CDR3 DNA sequence: TGCAGCGTTTCAGGGATGAACACTGAAGCTTTCTTT. Amino acids: CSVSGMNTEAFF. The chain employs TRBV29-1 and TRBJ1-1; possibly TRBD1 for D (5 bases). The germline gives CDR1 SQVTM, CDR2 ANQGSEA. The CDR3 has 12 residues. V shed 5 bases and J shed 0 bases, with 7 bases lying between them.

This clonotype turned up a few times. This sequence joins TRBV6-6 and TRBJ2-1; D unresolved. The CDR3 spans 11 residues. CDR1 and CDR2 from the germline V gene are MNHNY and SVGAGI (reference sequence). The V gene lost 8 bases and the J gene lost 10 bases, with 12 bases spanning the gap. The CDR3 sequence: CASGRRNEQFF. CDR3 in DNA: TGTGCCAGCGGGCGCCGTAACGAGCAGTTCTTC.